Described below is a single T cell receptor beta chain sequence and its context. Authors' methods: Reference gene primer amplification yielded estimated nucleated cell counts. Measured with immunoSEQ multiplex PCR; TCRdb has only the in-frame clones, and not every one. V, J and clone size were drawn from that table, and D and trimming were deduced from the DNA. The table shows some 99,000 clones, with 65% to 90% occurring only once. These data are taken from a study of blood T cell repertoires in COVID-19. In the study overall: The study drew acute and convalescent COVID-19 samples from the United States, Italy and Spain. PBMCs, B-cell-depleted T cells, or T cells were the source of the cDNA or gDNA that made up the material.

This TCR was recovered from a woman older than 75 with active or convalescent COVID-19. The sample comprised peripheral blood.

The CDR3 DNA sequence: TGTGCCAGCAGTGAACGTCGGAGAGCTTTCTTT. It yields the protein CASSERRRAFF. The genes are TRBV2 and TRBJ1-1; D call uncertain. CDR1 SNHLY and CDR2 FYNNEI come from the germline V gene. V was shortened by 2 bases and J by 10 bases, with 8 bases between the two germline ends. The CDR3 spans 11 residues.